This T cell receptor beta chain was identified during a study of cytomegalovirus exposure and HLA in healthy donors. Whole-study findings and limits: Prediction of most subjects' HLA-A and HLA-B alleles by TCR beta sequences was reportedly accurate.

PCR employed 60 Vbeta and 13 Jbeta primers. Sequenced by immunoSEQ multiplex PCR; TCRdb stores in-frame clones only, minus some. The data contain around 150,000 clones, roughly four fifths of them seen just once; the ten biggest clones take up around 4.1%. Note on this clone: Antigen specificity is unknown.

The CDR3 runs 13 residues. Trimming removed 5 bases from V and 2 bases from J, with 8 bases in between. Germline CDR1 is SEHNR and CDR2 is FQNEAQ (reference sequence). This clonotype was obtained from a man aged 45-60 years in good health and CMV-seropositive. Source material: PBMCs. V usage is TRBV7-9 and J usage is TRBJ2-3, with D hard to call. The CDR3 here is CASSPEITDTQYF. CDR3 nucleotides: TGTGCCAGCAGCCCCGAGATCACAGATACGCAGTATTTT.